The 3 T cell receptor beta chains in this list originate from one sample, sequenced in a study of blood T cell repertoires in COVID-19 (dated by TCRdb to about 2020). Receptor libraries were prepared by the immunoSEQ multiplex PCR assay. TCRdb stores this immuneACCESS table with in-frame sequences only. Part of the clones is absent; in the studies checked, under half of the shortfall reflects unresolved V genes, and no reason is known for the rest. This sample lists some 57,000 clones; roughly 87% were detected once. Roughly a tenth of the sample goes to the ten largest clones. Sequencing used peripheral blood. All receptors come from a human donor in a cohort sampled during active COVID-19.

The chain carries TRBV3-1 (or the pseudogene TRBV3-2) and TRBJ1-4; the D gene is possibly TRBD1 (5 bases). Trimming cost V 1 base and J 4 bases, with 10 bases left between them. Germline V CDR1 and CDR2: LGHDT, YNNKEL (reference sequence). The CDR3 sequence is 15 residues long. The CDR3: CASSQARTGNEKLFF. CDR3 bases: TGTGCCAGCAGCCAAGCTCGCACAGGTAATGAAAAACTGTTTTTT.

The chain employs TRBV6-1 and TRBJ2-1; TRBD2 might be the D (5 bases). Germline V CDR1 and CDR2: MNHNS, SASEGT. The CDR3 has 15 amino acids. The V and J ends lost 8 bases and 5 bases respectively, with 19 bases between them. CDR3 sequence: CASGVFRRRDNEQFF. The CDR3 nucleotides read TGTGCCAGCGGGGTTTTCAGGAGGAGAGACAATGAGCAGTTCTTC.

Of note for this clone: The DNA is omitted, as the CDR3 cannot be located on it reliably, and the CDR3 follows TCRdb's listing. The CDR3 spells CASSSGQAGGYEQYF. This sequence joins TRBV19 and TRBJ2-7; TRBD2 reflects the table's D call only, with no check against the DNA. Both ends counted, the CDR3 spans 15 residues. CDR1 is LNHDA, CDR2 SQIVND, per germline (reference sequence).